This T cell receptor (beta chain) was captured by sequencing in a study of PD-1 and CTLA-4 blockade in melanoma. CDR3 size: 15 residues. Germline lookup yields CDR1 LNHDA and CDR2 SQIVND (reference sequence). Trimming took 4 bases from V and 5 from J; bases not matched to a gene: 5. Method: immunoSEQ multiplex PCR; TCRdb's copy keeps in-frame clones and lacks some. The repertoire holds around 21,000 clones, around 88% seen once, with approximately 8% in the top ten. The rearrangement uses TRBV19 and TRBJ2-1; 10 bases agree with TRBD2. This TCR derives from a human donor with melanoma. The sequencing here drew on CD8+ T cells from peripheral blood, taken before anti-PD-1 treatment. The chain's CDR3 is CASSNGLAVNNEQFF. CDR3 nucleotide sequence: TGTGCCAGTAGTAACGGACTAGCGGTAAACAATGAGCAGTTCTTC.